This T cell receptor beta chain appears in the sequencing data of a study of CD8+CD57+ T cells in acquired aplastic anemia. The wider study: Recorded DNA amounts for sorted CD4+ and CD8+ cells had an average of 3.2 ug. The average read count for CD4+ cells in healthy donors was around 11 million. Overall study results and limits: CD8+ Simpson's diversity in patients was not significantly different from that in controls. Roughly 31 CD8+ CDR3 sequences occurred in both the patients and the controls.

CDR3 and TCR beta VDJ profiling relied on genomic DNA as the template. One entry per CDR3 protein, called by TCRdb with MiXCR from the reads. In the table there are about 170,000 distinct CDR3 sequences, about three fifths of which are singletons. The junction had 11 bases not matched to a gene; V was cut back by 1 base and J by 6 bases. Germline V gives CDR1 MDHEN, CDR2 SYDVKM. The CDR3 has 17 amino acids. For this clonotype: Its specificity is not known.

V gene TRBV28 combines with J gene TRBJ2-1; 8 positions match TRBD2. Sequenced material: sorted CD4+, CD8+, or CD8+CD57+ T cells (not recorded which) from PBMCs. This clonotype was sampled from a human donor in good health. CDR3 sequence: CASSLSPLAGGINEQFF. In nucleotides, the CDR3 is TGTGCCAGCAGTTTATCTCCCTTGGCGGGAGGTATCAATGAGCAGTTCTTC.